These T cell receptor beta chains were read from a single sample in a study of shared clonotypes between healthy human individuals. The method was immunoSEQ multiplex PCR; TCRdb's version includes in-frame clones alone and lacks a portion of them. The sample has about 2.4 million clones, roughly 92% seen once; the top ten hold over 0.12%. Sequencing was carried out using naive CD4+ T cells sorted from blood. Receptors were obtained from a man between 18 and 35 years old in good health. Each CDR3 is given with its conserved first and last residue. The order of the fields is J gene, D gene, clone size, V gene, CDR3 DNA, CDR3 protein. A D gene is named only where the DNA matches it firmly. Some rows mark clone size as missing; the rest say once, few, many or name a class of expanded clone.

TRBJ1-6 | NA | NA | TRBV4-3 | TGCGCCAGCAGCCTAACAGCGAATTCACCCCTCCACTTT | CASSLTANSPLHF
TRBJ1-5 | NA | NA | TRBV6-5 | TGTGCCAGCAGTTACAGTAGCAATCAGCCCCAGCATTTT | CASSYSSNQPQHF
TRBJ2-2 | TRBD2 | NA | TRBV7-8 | TGTGCCAGCAGCTTAGTAGGCAGCGGGGGCCGTGCGAACACCGGGGAGCTGTTTTTT | CASSLVGSGGRANTGELFF
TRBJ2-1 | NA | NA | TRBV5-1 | TGCGCCAGCAGCTTGGCGATCCTCGGGTACAATGAGCAGTTCTTC | CASSLAILGYNEQFF
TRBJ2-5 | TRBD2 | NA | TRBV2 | TGTGCCACCTCGAGCGGGGGGGTAGAGACCCAGTACTTC | CATSSGGVETQYF
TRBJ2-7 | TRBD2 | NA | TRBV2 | TGTGCCAGCAGTGTGACTAGCGGGAGTGGTTACGAGCAGTACTTC | CASSVTSGSGYEQYF
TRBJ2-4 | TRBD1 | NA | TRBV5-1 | TGCGCCAGCAGCTTGGGTGACAGGGTCGGAGACATTCAGTACTTC | CASSLGDRVGDIQYF
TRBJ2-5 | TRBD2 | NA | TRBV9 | TGTGCCAGCAGCGCCCAAAGCGGGAGACAAGAGACCCAGTACTTC | CASSAQSGRQETQYF
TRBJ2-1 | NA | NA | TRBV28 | TGTGCCAGCAGTTTAAGGGGCGATGAGCAGTTCTTC | CASSLRGDEQFF
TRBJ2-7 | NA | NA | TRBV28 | TGTGCCAGCAGTTTCGATATTATCGCGGCCACCTACGAGCAGTACTTC | CASSFDIIAATYEQYF
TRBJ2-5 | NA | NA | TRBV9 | TGTGCCAGCAGCGTTGCTACCATGGGGGGGCAAGAGGCCCAGTACTTC | CASSVATMGGQEAQYF
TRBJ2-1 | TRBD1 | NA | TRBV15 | TGTGCCACCAGCAGGCGGACAGGTTACAATGAGCAGTTCTTC | CATSRRTGYNEQFF
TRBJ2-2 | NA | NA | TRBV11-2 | TGTGCCAGCAGCTTAGAAGGGGGAACCGGGGAGCTGTTTTTT | CASSLEGGTGELFF
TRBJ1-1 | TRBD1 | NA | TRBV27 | TGTGCCAGCAGTTTTCAGACAGGGGGGGGCACTGAAGCTTTCTTT | CASSFQTGGGTEAFF
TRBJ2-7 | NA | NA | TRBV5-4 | TGTGCCAGCAGCTTGGACAGGGTTGGCGAGCAGTACTTC | CASSLDRVGEQYF
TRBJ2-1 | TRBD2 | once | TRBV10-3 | TGTGCCATCAGTGGGGGGACTAGCGGGTACAATGAGCAGTTCTTC | CAISGGTSGYNEQFF
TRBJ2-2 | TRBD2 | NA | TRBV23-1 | TGCGCCACCCGTGGACTAGCCCGAGGGACCGGGGAGCTGTTTTTT | CATRGLARGTGELFF
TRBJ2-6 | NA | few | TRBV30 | TGTGCCTGGAGTGTGGGTGGGGCCAACGTCCTGACTTTC | CAWSVGGANVLTF
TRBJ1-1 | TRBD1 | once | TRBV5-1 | TGCGCCAGCAGCTTGGCTGGACAGGGAGTAACTGAAGCTTTCTTT | CASSLAGQGVTEAFF
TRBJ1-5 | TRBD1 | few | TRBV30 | TGTGCCTGGAGTGTAGGGCAGGGGGCTGGGCAGCCCCAGCATTTT | CAWSVGQGAGQPQHF
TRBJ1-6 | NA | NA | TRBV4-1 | TGCGCCAGCAGCCCTGGACAGAATTATAATTCACCCCTCCACTTT | CASSPGQNYNSPLHF
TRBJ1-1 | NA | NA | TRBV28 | TGTGCCAGCAGTGAGGGGGGGAACACTGAAGCTTTCTTT | CASSEGGNTEAFF
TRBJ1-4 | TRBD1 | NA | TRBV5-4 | TGTGCCAGCAGCCTAGGACAGGGGGCGAAACTGTTTTTT | CASSLGQGAKLFF
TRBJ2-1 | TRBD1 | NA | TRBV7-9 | TGTGCCAGCAGCTTAGAGGGGGCATACAATGAGCAGTTCTTC | CASSLEGAYNEQFF
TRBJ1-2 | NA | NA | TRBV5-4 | TGTGCCAGCAGCCGGGACGGTGGCTATGGCTACACCTTC | CASSRDGGYGYTF
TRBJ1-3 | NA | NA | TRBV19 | TGTGCCAGTAGTAACGGGCGGGGAAACACCATATATTTT | CASSNGRGNTIYF
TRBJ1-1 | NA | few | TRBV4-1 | TGCGCCAGCAGCCTGGGGGTAGAGAACACTGAAGCTTTCTTT | CASSLGVENTEAFF
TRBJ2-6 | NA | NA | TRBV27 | TGTGCCAGCAGTTTGGTGGGGACTGGGGCCAACGTCCTGACTTTC | CASSLVGTGANVLTF
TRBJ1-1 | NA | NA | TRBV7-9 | TGTGCCAGCAGCTTAGAAGTAATCACTGAAGCTTTCTTT | CASSLEVITEAFF
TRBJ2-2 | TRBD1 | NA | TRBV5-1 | TGCGCCAGCAGCGAACAGGGGGCTAGCGGGGAGCTGTTTTTT | CASSEQGASGELFF
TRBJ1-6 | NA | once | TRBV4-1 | TGCGCCAGCAGCCAAGACCCTAACAGGCAGAGCTCCTATAATTCACCCCTCCACTTT | CASSQDPNRQSSYNSPLHF
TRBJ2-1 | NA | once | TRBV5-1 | TGCGCCAGCAGCTTACCTGTGGCGAGTGAGCAGTTCTTC | CASSLPVASEQFF
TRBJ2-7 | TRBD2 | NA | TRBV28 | TGTGCCAGCAGCCGGACTAGCGGGGGATACGAGCAGTACTTC | CASSRTSGGYEQYF
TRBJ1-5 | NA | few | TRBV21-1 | TGTGCCAGCATACCGGGACAGGGTAATCAGCCCCAGCATTTT | CASIPGQGNQPQHF
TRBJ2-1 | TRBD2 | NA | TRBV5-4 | TGTGCCAGCAGCCCCCGGACTAGCGGGGGGGATCCGTTCTTC | CASSPRTSGGDPFF
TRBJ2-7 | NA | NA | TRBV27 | TGTGCCAGCAGTTTAAGACGTGAAGCCTACGAGCAGTACTTC | CASSLRREAYEQYF
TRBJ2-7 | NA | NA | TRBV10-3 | TGTGCCATCAGTGAGTCGGGTGGTTTCGGGTACGAGCAGTACTTC | CAISESGGFGYEQYF
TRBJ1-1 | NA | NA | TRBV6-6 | TGTGCCAGCAGTTACTTCGGGAACACTGAAGCTTTCTTT | CASSYFGNTEAFF
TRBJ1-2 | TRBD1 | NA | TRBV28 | TGTGCCAGCGGCGGACAGGGGGCGGGTGACTATGGCTACACCTTC | CASGGQGAGDYGYTF
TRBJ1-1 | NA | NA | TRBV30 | TGTGCCTGGGCCCCAAGGGGAAGAGGTGAAGCTTTCTTT | CAWAPRGRGEAFF
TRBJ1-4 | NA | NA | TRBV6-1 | TGTGCCAGCAGTGAAGCGCACACATACGGGAACAGGGAGTTTTTT | CASSEAHTYGNREFF
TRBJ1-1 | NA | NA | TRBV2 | TGTGCCAGCAGTGAAGAGACGGGTGTGTACACTGAAGCTTTCTTT | CASSEETGVYTEAFF
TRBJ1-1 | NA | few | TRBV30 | TGTGCCTGGAGTTCTTTCTTCCCTTTCTTT | CAWSSFFPFF
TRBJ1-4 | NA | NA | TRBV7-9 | TGTGCCAGCAGCTTAGGCAGGGGAGGCGAAAAACTGTTTTTT | CASSLGRGGEKLFF
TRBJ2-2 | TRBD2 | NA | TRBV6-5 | TGTGCCAGCAGTCCCCGGGAGGGGCCCACCGGGGAGCTGTTTTTT | CASSPREGPTGELFF
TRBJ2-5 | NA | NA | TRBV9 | TGTGCCAGCAGCGTAGCCCAGGGTAGTTTGGAGACCCAGTACTTC | CASSVAQGSLETQYF
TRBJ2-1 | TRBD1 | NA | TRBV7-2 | TGTGCCAGCAGCGGACAGGGCAGCAATGAGCAGTTCTTC | CASSGQGSNEQFF
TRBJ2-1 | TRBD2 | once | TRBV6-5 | TGTGCCAGCAGTTGGGGACTAGCGGGGCTCTATGAGCAGTTCTTC | CASSWGLAGLYEQFF
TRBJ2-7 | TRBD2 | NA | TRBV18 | TGTGCCAGCTCACCACCGGTTAATAGCGGGAGAGGGTACGAGCAGTACTTC | CASSPPVNSGRGYEQYF
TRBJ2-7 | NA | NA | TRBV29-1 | TGCAGCGTTGAAGAGCGGGGTAGAACCTACGAGCAGTACTTC | CSVEERGRTYEQYF
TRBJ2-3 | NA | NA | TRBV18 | TGTGCCAGCTCACCACAAGGGGCGTATTCCTCTAGCACAGATACGCAGTATTTT | CASSPQGAYSSSTDTQYF
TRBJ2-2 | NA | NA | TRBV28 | TGTGCCAGCAGTTTAGCCGGCACGAACACCGGGGAGCTGTTTTTT | CASSLAGTNTGELFF
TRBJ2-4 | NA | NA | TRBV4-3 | TGCGCCAGCAGCCAAGATCAGGGAAGGGACATTCAGTACTTC | CASSQDQGRDIQYF